This T cell receptor (beta chain) was recorded in a study of blood T cell repertoires in COVID-19 (dated by TCRdb to 2018 to 2020). With regard to the full study: Samples covering the acute and convalescent phases of COVID-19 were provided by collaborators in the United States, Italy and Spain. A de-identified subject ID, COVID-19 status, age in years and sex were almost always included in the sample metadata. The prospective study material was composed of cDNA or gDNA derived from T cells, B-cell-depleted T cells, or PBMCs. Deeply sampled blood TCRbeta repertoires from subjects exposed to, actively infected with, or recovered from COVID-19 were included in the dataset. A freely available public database, intended as a resource for researchers studying the immune response to SARS-CoV-2, is where the repertoires were released. The samples were drawn from the first 160 participants of the ongoing ImmuneRACE study and from 950 to 1,500 subjects provided by 6 global collaborators. Where available, HLA class I and class II types were taken from metadata supplied by the sample provider and were not determined by assay-based typing.

Trimming accounts for 7 bases at V and 6 bases at J, while the number of junction bases matched to no gene is 6. The CDR3 measures 15 amino acids from cysteine to phenylalanine. The retained sequence is limited to the CDR3, 45 bases, with the frame set at the first base. Looking up the germline V gene (reference sequence) yields CDR1 MNHEY and CDR2 SMNVEV. In the case of this clone: Its antigen is not yet known. Base qualities are missing; no much larger clone stands one base away.

TCRbeta CDR3 regions were amplified from genomic DNA using the immunoSEQ Assay, a bias-controlled multiplex PCR. The paper's processing steps were these. The number of nucleated cells in each sample was estimated by amplification of reference gene primers within the assay. To quantify the absolute abundance of each unique TCRbeta CDR3 rearrangement, sequence reads were collapsed and filtered. For each sample, productive Simpson clonality was calculated by taking the square root of Simpson's diversity index across productive rearrangements. Drawn from immuneACCESS, this table holds only the in-frame rearrangements with V and J called that TCRdb kept. Clones are partly lost; checked studies trace under half to an unresolved V gene and leave the rest unexplained. That table gives V, J and clone size, and the DNA gave D and trimming. Present in this sample are 270,000 or so clones, roughly 90% of which were seen just once. The top ten clonotypes cover 0.94% of the sample.

Study-level results and caveats: The quantity of clinical and demographic metadata differed by source and by participant and was supplied without curation.

Another Seattle source contributed samples from volunteer blood donors who had recovered from COVID-19. The collaborating institutions used their own protocols to collect whole blood in K2EDTA tubes. For TCRbeta analysis, collaborator samples were shipped as frozen whole blood, as isolated PBMCs, or as DNA extracted from either sample type. The rearranged segments are TRBV27 and TRBJ2-1, with TRBD2 identical over 13 junction bases. Sequenced sample: peripheral blood. The TCR was taken from a middle-aged woman who had recovered from COVID-19. The CDR3 region reads CASTSLAGGVNEQFF. The nucleotides read TGTGCCAGCACCTCACTAGCGGGAGGGGTCAATGAGCAGTTCTTC.